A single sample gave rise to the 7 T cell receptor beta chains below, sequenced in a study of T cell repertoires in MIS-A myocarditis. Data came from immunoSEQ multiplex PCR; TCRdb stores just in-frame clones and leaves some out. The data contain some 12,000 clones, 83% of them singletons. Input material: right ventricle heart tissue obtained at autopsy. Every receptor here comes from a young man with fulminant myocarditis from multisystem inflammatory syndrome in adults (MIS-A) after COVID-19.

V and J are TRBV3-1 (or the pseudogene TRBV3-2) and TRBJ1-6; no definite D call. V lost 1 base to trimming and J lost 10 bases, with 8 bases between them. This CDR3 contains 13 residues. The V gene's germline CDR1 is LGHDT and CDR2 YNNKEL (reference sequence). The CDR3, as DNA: TGTGCCAGCAGCCAAGGGTCAGACTCACCCCTCCACTTT. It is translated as CASSQGSDSPLHF.

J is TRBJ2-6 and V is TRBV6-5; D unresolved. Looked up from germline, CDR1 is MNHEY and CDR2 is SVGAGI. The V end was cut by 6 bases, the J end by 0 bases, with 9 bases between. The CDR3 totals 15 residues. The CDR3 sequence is CASSSLSSGANVLTF. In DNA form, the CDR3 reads TGTGCCAGCAGCTCACTTAGCTCTGGGGCCAACGTCCTGACTTTC.

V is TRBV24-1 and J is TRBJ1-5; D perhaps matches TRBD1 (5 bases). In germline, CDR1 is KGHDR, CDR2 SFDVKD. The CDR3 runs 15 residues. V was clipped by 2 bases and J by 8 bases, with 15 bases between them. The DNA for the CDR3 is TGTGCCACCAGTGATTCGTTCGGGGGAGGGGAGCCCCAGCATTTT. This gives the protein CATSDSFGGGEPQHF.

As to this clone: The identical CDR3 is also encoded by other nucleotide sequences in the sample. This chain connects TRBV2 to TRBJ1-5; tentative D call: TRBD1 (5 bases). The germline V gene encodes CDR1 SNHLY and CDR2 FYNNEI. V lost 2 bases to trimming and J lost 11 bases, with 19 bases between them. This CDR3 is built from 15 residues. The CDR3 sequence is CASSERERGSLSQHF. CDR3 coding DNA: TGTGCCAGCAGTGAACGGGAAAGGGGCTCCCTATCCCAGCATTTT.

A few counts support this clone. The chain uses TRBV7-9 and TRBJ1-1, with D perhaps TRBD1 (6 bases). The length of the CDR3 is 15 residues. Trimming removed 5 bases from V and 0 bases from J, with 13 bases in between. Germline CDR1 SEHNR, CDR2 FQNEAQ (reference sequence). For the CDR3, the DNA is TGTGCCAGCAGCCAGAGGGGGAACATGAACACTGAAGCTTTCTTT. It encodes CASSQRGNMNTEAFF.

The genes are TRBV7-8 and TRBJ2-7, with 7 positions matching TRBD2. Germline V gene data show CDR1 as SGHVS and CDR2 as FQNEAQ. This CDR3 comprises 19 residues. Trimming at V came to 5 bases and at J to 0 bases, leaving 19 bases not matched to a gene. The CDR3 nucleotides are TGTGCCAGCAGCCCTAATCCCCTCGGGGAGGGAAAAATCTCCTACGAGCAGTACTTC. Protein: CASSPNPLGEGKISYEQYF. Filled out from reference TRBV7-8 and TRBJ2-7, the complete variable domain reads GAGVSQSPRYKVAKRGQDVALRCDPISGHVSLFWYQQALGQGPEFLTYFQNEAQLDKSGLPSDRFFAERPEGSVSTLKIQRTQQEDSAVYLCASSPNPLGEGKISYEQYFGPGTRLTVT.

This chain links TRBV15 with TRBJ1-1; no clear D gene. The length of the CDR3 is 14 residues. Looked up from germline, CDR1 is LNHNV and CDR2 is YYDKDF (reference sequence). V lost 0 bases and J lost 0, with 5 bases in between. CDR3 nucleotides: TGTGCCACCAGCAGAGAGGCGGTGAACACTGAAGCTTTCTTT. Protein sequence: CATSREAVNTEAFF.